A single sample gave rise to the 27 T cell receptor beta chains below, sequenced in a study of blood T cell repertoires in COVID-19. Produced via immunoSEQ multiplex PCR; TCRdb's table is partial and in-frame only. The profile shows about 230,000 clones, almost 90% of them singletons. Source material: peripheral blood. The source of these receptors is a woman aged 60 to 75 with acute or convalescent COVID-19.

The chain combines TRBV5-1 with TRBJ1-6; maybe TRBD1 (6 bases). The CDR3 has 13 residues. Germline V gives CDR1 SGHRS, CDR2 YFSETQ. Trimming pared 7 bases from V and 3 bases from J, leaving 8 bases between. The CDR3 protein is CASRDNYNSPLHF. DNA of the CDR3: TGCGCCAGCCGGGACAACTATAATTCACCCCTCCACTTT.

V and J are TRBV5-1 and TRBJ2-7, with 12 bases fitting TRBD2. V lost 2 bases and J lost 0; bases outside the gene matches: 6. CDR3 length equals 17 residues. Per the germline V gene, CDR1 is SGHRS and CDR2 is YFSETQ. The CDR3 DNA sequence: TGCGCCAGCAGCTTCGGACTAGCGGGGAGGAGCTCCTACGAGCAGTACTTC. Protein: CASSFGLAGRSSYEQYF. The full variable domain, in which reference TRBV5-1 and TRBJ2-7 provide the parts outside the CDR3, is KAGVTQTPRYLIKTRGQQVTLSCSPISGHRSVSWYQQTPGQGLQFLFEYFSETQRNKGNFPGRFSGRQFSNSRSEMNVSTLELGDSALYLCASSFGLAGRSSYEQYFGPGTRLTVT.

The chain joins TRBV30 to TRBJ1-2, with unresolved D. In germline, CDR1 is GTSNPN, CDR2 SVGIG (reference sequence). This CDR3 spans 10 amino acids. V shed 5 bases and J shed 6 bases, with 7 bases lying between them. In DNA form, the CDR3 reads TGTGCCTGGGACCGGGATGGCTACACCTTC. Encoded protein: CAWDRDGYTF.

V gene TRBV2 combines with J gene TRBJ1-1, with a tentative D call TRBD1 (6 bases). Germline lookup yields CDR1 SNHLY and CDR2 FYNNEI. V was cut by 6 bases and J by 3 bases, with 14 bases left in between. The CDR3 extends over 14 amino acids. CDR3 in DNA: TGTGCCAGCAGGTCAGGGGCATTGGACACTGAAGCTTTCTTT. It translates to CASRSGALDTEAFF.

The chain's CDR3 is CASSSTGQGSYEQYF. CDR3 coding DNA: TGTGCCAGCAGTTCAACGGGACAGGGCTCCTACGAGCAGTACTTC. The chain combines TRBV27 with TRBJ2-7; TRBD1 aligns across 9 bases. Germline-derived CDR1 and CDR2 are MNHEY and SMNVEV (reference sequence). This CDR3 is built from 15 residues. V dropped 4 bases and J dropped 0; count of bases not matched to a gene: 4.

The chain carries TRBV5-6 and TRBJ2-2; a possible D gene is TRBD2 (6 bases). CDR3 size: 17 residues. V lost 0 bases, J lost 4 bases, and 16 bases lay in between. The germline V gene encodes CDR1 SGHDT and CDR2 YYEEEE. CDR3 DNA sequence: TGTGCCAGCAGCTTGGGTTCAGTACGGGGAGGCACCGGGGAGCTGTTTTTT. Translated: CASSLGSVRGGTGELFF.

This chain uses TRBV7-2 with TRBJ2-7; 7 bases line up with TRBD1. CDR3 size: 16 residues. Trimming at V came to 5 bases and at J to 4 bases, leaving 14 bases not matched to a gene. Germline V gene sequence: CDR1 SGHTA, CDR2 FQGNSA. The CDR3 DNA is TGTGCCAGCAGCCCGTATTCGACAGGGAAGGGATACGAGCAGTACTTC. Amino acids: CASSPYSTGKGYEQYF.

V is TRBV9 and J is TRBJ2-3; maybe TRBD2 (5 bases). The germline V gene has CDR1 SGDLS and CDR2 YYNGEE. The CDR3 consists of 14 residues. The V end was cut by 4 bases, the J end by 9 bases, with 18 bases between. For the CDR3, the DNA is TGTGCCAGCAGCTCAGACGGGGTGAGACGGACGCAGTATTTT. Translation gives CASSSDGVRRTQYF.

J is TRBJ2-3 and V is TRBV10-3; D gene unclear. The V end lost 4 bases, the J end lost 4 bases, and 9 bases lay between the germline ends. The CDR3 spans 13 residues. Germline assignment: CDR1 ENHRY and CDR2 SYGVKD. The CDR3 loop is CAISGAPPDTQYF. CDR3 DNA sequence: TGTGCCATCAGTGGGGCTCCCCCAGATACGCAGTATTTT.

The V and J genes are TRBV6-2 or TRBV6-3 and TRBJ2-1; TRBD2 agrees at 9 bases. The ends lost 4 bases at V and 16 bases at J; junction bases unmatched: 11. This CDR3 region has 13 residues. Germline V gene data show CDR1 as MNHEY and CDR2 as SVGEGT. This chain's CDR3 is CASSWRGRALIFF. The DNA of the CDR3 is TGTGCCAGCAGTTGGCGCGGGAGGGCCCTCATCTTCTTC.

The V and J genes are TRBV5-5 and TRBJ1-5, with 9 bases fitting TRBD1. There are 16 residues in the CDR3. J was trimmed by 4 bases and V by 0 bases; bases with no gene match: 5. The germline V gene has CDR1 SGHKS and CDR2 YYEKEE (reference sequence). CDR3 in amino acids: CASSLVGDRVNQPQHF. CDR3 coding DNA: TGTGCCAGCAGCTTGGTGGGGGACAGGGTTAATCAGCCCCAGCATTTT.

The rearrangement uses TRBV14 and TRBJ2-1; D gene unclear. Trimming left V 4 bases short and J 7 bases short, with 17 bases between. CDR3 length equals 15 residues. Germline V gene sequence: CDR1 SGHDN, CDR2 FVKESK. The CDR3 nucleotides are TGTGCCAGCAGCCCGACTCCGCTGGCTTGGAATGAGCAGTTCTTC. It is translated as CASSPTPLAWNEQFF.

V gene TRBV7-2 combines with J gene TRBJ2-7; TRBD2 agrees at 7 bases. This CDR3 comprises 16 residues. CDR1 is SGHTA, CDR2 FQGNSA, per germline. Unmatched junction bases numbered 6, after V lost 0 bases and J lost 1 base. For the CDR3, the DNA is TGTGCCAGCAGCTTAGCGGGAGGGACGTCTTCCTACGAGCAGTACTTC. Translated: CASSLAGGTSSYEQYF.

The chain recombines TRBV7-8 with TRBJ1-3, with 9 nucleotides matching TRBD1. V lost 5 bases, J lost 4 bases, and 3 bases stayed unmatched. Germline V gene sequence: CDR1 SGHVS, CDR2 FQNEAQ. The CDR3 is made up of 14 amino acids. The CDR3 is CASSGTGIGNTIYF. CDR3 DNA: TGTGCCAGCAGCGGGACAGGGATAGGAAACACCATATATTTT.

This clone was detected many times. The genes are TRBV7-9 and TRBJ2-5; 11 bases map to TRBD2. There are 17 residues in the CDR3. Germline values: CDR1 SEHNR, CDR2 FQNEAQ (reference sequence). After removal of 1 base from V and 2 bases from J, the junction contained 6 bases not matched to a gene. The CDR3 loop reads CASSLGLAGSGQETQYF. In DNA, the CDR3 is TGTGCCAGCAGCTTAGGACTAGCGGGATCGGGGCAAGAGACCCAGTACTTC. Complete variable domain (other parts from reference TRBV7-9 and TRBJ2-5): DTGVSQNPRHKITKRGQNVTFRCDPISEHNRLYWYRQTLGQGPEFLTYFQNEAQLEKSRLLSDRFSAERPKGSFSTLEIQRTEQGDSAMYLCASSLGLAGSGQETQYFGPGTRLLVL.

J is TRBJ1-1 and V is TRBV19; D possibly corresponds to TRBD1 (6 bases). This CDR3 region has 15 residues. The germline gives CDR1 LNHDA, CDR2 SQIVND (reference sequence). The ends were cut back, 0 bases at V and 3 bases at J, with 11 bases in the middle. DNA of the CDR3: TGTGCCAGTAGTATAGACGACAGGCTTTACACTGAAGCTTTCTTT. Translating it yields CASSIDDRLYTEAFF. Full variable domain (rest looked up from reference TRBV19 and TRBJ1-1): DGGITQSPKYLFRKEGQNVTLSCEQNLNHDAMYWYRQDPGQGLRLIYYSQIVNDFQKGDIAEGYSVSREKKESFPLTVTSAQKNPTAFYLCASSIDDRLYTEAFFGQGTRLTVV.

The chain uses TRBV19 and TRBJ1-6, with 8 bases identical to TRBD1. The CDR3 has 14 residues. Trimming cost V 7 bases and J 8 bases; bases outside gene matches: 7. Germline CDR1 is LNHDA and CDR2 is SQIVND (reference sequence). CDR3 amino acids: CASTLTGGYSPLHF. The CDR3 region has the DNA TGTGCCAGTACCCTCACAGGGGGGTATTCACCCCTCCACTTT.

The V and J genes are TRBV6-5 and TRBJ2-2, with TRBD2 as a possible D gene (6 bases). The V gene lost 6 bases and the J gene lost 7 bases, with 15 bases spanning the gap. Looked up from germline, CDR1 is MNHEY and CDR2 is SVGAGI. The CDR3 runs to 14 residues. The DNA for the CDR3 is TGTGCCAGCAGAAACGGGGGTATAAGCGGGGAGCTGTTTTTT. It yields the protein CASRNGGISGELFF.

The CDR3 sequence: CASSPWTGVIYGYTF. The CDR3 DNA reads TGTGCCAGCAGCCCGTGGACAGGGGTGATCTATGGCTACACCTTC. This rearrangement joins TRBV9 to TRBJ1-2; 9 nucleotides match TRBD1. Germline CDR1 SGDLS, CDR2 YYNGEE. The CDR3 loop spans 15 amino acids. The V segment lost 4 bases and the J segment 4 bases; nucleotides outside the gene matches: 8.

The DNA of the CDR3 is TGTGCCAGCAGCTTAGGGGACAGGGGGCTTGAAGCTTTCTTT. Protein sequence: CASSLGDRGLEAFF. The genes are TRBV7-2 and TRBJ1-1; 12 bases agree with TRBD1. Trimming removed 1 base from V and 7 bases from J; junction bases left unmatched: 1. The CDR3 contains 14 residues. CDR1 and CDR2 from the germline V gene are SGHTA and FQGNSA.

The sample holds one count of this clone. This sequence joins TRBV11-2 and TRBJ1-2; D unclear. CDR1 and CDR2 (germline): SGHAT, FQNNGV. The length of the CDR3 is 14 residues. The ends were cut back, 5 bases at V and 0 bases at J, with 10 bases in the middle. The CDR3 is CASSIRGTNYGYTF. The CDR3, as DNA: TGTGCCAGCAGCATCCGAGGGACTAACTATGGCTACACCTTC. Combining the CDR3 with reference TRBV11-2 and TRBJ1-2 gives the whole variable domain EAGVAQSPRYKIIEKRQSVAFWCNPISGHATLYWYQQILGQGPKLLIQFQNNGVVDDSQLPKDRFSAERLKGVDSTLKIQPAKLEDSAVYLCASSIRGTNYGYTFGSGTRLTVV.

The gene calls are TRBV6-4 and TRBJ2-1; 10 nucleotides line up with TRBD2. This CDR3 has 16 residues. The junction had 13 bases not matched to a gene; V was cut back by 8 bases and J by 6 bases. From germline, CDR1 is MRHNA and CDR2 SNTAGT. The CDR3 is CASSAESGGALNEQFF. For the CDR3, the DNA is TGTGCCAGCTCCGCGGAGAGCGGGGGGGCCCTCAATGAGCAGTTCTTC.

The gene calls are TRBV28 and TRBJ2-7; 9 positions agree with TRBD2. With 3 bases clipped from V and 3 bases from J, the junction kept 15 bases outside the gene matches. This CDR3 is built from 18 residues. Germline V lookup: CDR1 MDHEN, CDR2 SYDVKM. The CDR3 spells CASSLPAGGIYVFYEQYF. DNA of the CDR3: TGTGCCAGCAGTTTGCCAGCGGGAGGAATCTATGTCTTCTACGAGCAGTACTTC.

The rearrangement links TRBV28 to TRBJ2-7, with 7 bases lining up with TRBD1. V was pared by 4 bases and J by 1 base, with 10 bases of the junction left unmatched. Germline V lookup: CDR1 MDHEN, CDR2 SYDVKM. CDR3 length equals 16 residues. The CDR3 coding sequence is TGTGCCAGCAGTTCGTACCACAGGGGTCTATCCTACGAGCAGTACTTC. It yields the protein CASSSYHRGLSYEQYF.

The chain has TRBV18 and TRBJ2-2, with 7 nucleotides matching TRBD1. With V trimmed by 6 bases and J by 7 bases, 11 bases remained unmatched. The CDR3 is 15 amino acids. From germline, CDR1 is KGHSH and CDR2 LQKENI. The CDR3 DNA is TGTGCCAGCTCGAAGACAGGGATGGTTAGCGGGGAGCTGTTTTTT. Translated, it gives CASSKTGMVSGELFF.

The chain uses TRBV5-1 and TRBJ1-1; a weak D match, TRBD1 (6 bases). V lost 5 bases and J lost 0, with 11 bases in between. CDR1 is SGHRS and CDR2 is YFSETQ in the germline V gene. The CDR3 length is 14 residues. The CDR3 coding sequence is TGCGCCAGCAGGTCAGGGGATATGAACACTGAAGCTTTCTTT. It is translated as CASRSGDMNTEAFF.

The CDR3 protein is CARSPLASYGYTF. As DNA, the CDR3 is TGTGCCAGAAGCCCACTAGCTTCCTATGGCTACACCTTC. This chain uses TRBV5-3 with TRBJ1-2; D remains unclear. TRBV5-3 is an ORF, with its function uncertain. The CDR3 sequence is 13 residues long. Trimming removed 4 bases from V and 4 bases from J, with 11 bases in between.